The source of this TCR beta chain is a study of beta chain features in type 1 diabetes. Study-level points and caveats: VDJ junctions in type 1 diabetes patients carried more deletions and fewer insertions.

Since all of the isolated RNA was reverse transcribed, expressed TCRB transcripts were what got sequenced. Repertoires were generated with immunoSEQ multiplex PCR, while TCRdb's copy carries only in-frame clones and drops some. The data hold roughly 500,000 clones, with approximately 30% observed a single time. On this clone: Its antigen remains unidentified.

The sequence derives from a man aged 18 to 29 in good health. The sequencing input was naive CD4+ T cells from blood.

CDR3 amino acids: CATDTGVAFF. The CDR3 DNA reads TGTGCCACGGACACCGGTGTCGCTTTCTTT. The rearrangement joins TRBV30 to TRBJ1-1, with a weak D call TRBD1 (5 bases). CDR1 and CDR2 from the germline V gene are GTSNPN and SVGIG (reference sequence). The CDR3 runs 10 residues. V gave up 8 bases and J gave up 11 bases, with 15 bases separating them.